These T cell receptor beta chains were read from a single sample in a study of blood T cell repertoires in COVID-19. TCRdb's table, derived via immunoSEQ multiplex PCR, lists solely in-frame clones and lacks some. The sample lists around 200,000 clones; about 87% were seen once. Material: PBMCs or T cells enriched from blood (not recorded which). These receptors all stem from a man aged 25-40 years who had recovered from COVID-19. CDR3s include the opening cysteine and the closing phenylalanine or tryptophan. The D gene is left open where the match is weak. Not every row has a clone size; where given, it reads once, few, many or a size class.

size,V,length,D,J,CDR3,DNA
-,TRBV5-8,16,TRBD2,TRBJ2-1,CASSLVVGGGANEQFF,TGTGCCAGCAGCTTGGTTGTCGGCGGGGGAGCCAATGAGCAGTTCTTC
-,TRBV19,14,TRBD1,TRBJ1-6,CASNRGQGNSPLHF,TGTGCCAGTAACAGGGGGCAAGGGAATTCACCCCTCCACTTT
-,TRBV27,17,-,TRBJ2-7,CASSLLYEGGGRYEQYF,TGTGCCAGCAGTTTATTGTATGAGGGAGGTGGGAGGTACGAGCAGTACTTC
-,TRBV15,16,TRBD1,TRBJ1-1,CATSYTTGQANTEAFF,TGTGCCACCAGCTACACTACAGGACAGGCGAACACTGAAGCTTTCTTT
once,TRBV11-2,11,-,TRBJ1-1,CASREGVEAFF,TGTGCCAGCCGAGAGGGGGTTGAAGCTTTCTTT
-,TRBV30,15,TRBD2,TRBJ2-7,CAWSGSSGRRDEQYF,TGTGCCTGGAGTGGCTCCAGCGGGAGGCGCGACGAGCAGTACTTC
once,TRBV3-1/TRBV3-2,19,TRBD2,TRBJ2-1,CASSHALPLIAGGLDEQFF,TGTGCCAGCAGCCACGCATTACCCCTTATAGCGGGGGGATTGGATGAGCAGTTCTTC
-,TRBV15,16,-,TRBJ2-5,CATSREEGGVPETQYF,TGTGCCACCAGCAGAGAGGAAGGGGGTGTCCCGGAGACCCAGTACTTC
-,TRBV3-1/TRBV3-2,15,-,TRBJ2-7,CASSQDRRAAYEQYF,TGTGCCAGCAGCCAAGATCGGCGGGCAGCCTACGAGCAGTACTTC
once,TRBV11-2,15,-,TRBJ1-6,CASSPLRVSNSPLHF,TGTGCCAGCAGCCCTCTTCGGGTTTCTAATTCACCCCTCCACTTT
-,TRBV4-3,14,-,TRBJ2-3,CASSQASRTDTQYF,TGCGCCAGCAGCCAAGCCTCCAGGACAGATACGCAGTATTTT
-,TRBV11-2,13,-,TRBJ2-5,CATGGQDQETQYF,TGTGCCACCGGGGGTCAGGACCAAGAGACCCAGTACTTC
-,TRBV7-8,14,TRBD1,TRBJ1-2,CASSSGDSNYGYTF,TGTGCCAGCAGCTCAGGGGACAGTAACTATGGCTACACCTTC
once,TRBV7-2,13,-,TRBJ1-2,CASSLVWGGGYTF,TGTGCCAGCAGCTTAGTTTGGGGGGGCGGCTACACCTTC
-,TRBV5-1,18,TRBD1,TRBJ1-1,CASSLPGQGKGMNTEAFF,TGCGCCAGCAGCCTCCCGGGACAGGGAAAGGGAATGAACACTGAAGCTTTCTTT
-,TRBV30,11,-,TRBJ2-1,CAWIGGNEQFF,TGTGCCTGGATAGGAGGAAATGAGCAGTTCTTC
-,TRBV7-9,14,-,TRBJ2-3,CASSLDSSTDTQYF,TGTGCCAGCAGCTTAGACAGTAGCACAGATACGCAGTATTTT
-,TRBV2,15,TRBD1,TRBJ1-4,CASRENRGTNEKLFF,TGTGCCAGCAGGGAAAACAGGGGCACTAATGAAAAACTGTTTTTT
-,TRBV24-1,16,-,TRBJ2-1,CATSDLTGATYNEQFF,TGTGCCACCAGTGATTTGACGGGAGCAACCTACAATGAGCAGTTCTTC
-,TRBV12-3/TRBV12-4,13,TRBD1,TRBJ1-2,CASSPGTGLGYTF,TGTGCCAGCAGCCCCGGGACAGGGTTGGGCTACACCTTC
-,TRBV1,18,-,TRBJ2-1,CTSSLGTDTPSSYNEQFF,TGCACCAGCAGCCTAGGGACAGACACCCCGAGCTCCTACAATGAGCAGTTCTTC
-,TRBV15,17,-,TRBJ1-5,CATSDRVRRNSNQPQHF,TGTGCCACCAGCGATCGCGTAAGGAGGAACAGCAATCAGCCCCAGCATTTT
-,TRBV6-6,15,TRBD2,TRBJ2-3,CASSYQRGGADTQYF,TGTGCCAGCAGTTATCAGCGGGGGGGCGCAGATACGCAGTATTTT
-,TRBV6-2/TRBV6-3,14,-,TRBJ2-1,CASSKTGSYNEQFF,TGTGCCAGCAGTAAGACGGGCTCCTACAATGAGCAGTTCTTC
many,TRBV28,14,TRBD1,TRBJ1-4,CASSPGQEHEKLFF,TGTGCCAGCAGCCCAGGACAGGAGCACGAAAAACTGTTTTTT
once,TRBV7-8,17,-,TRBJ1-5,CASSLSSGGFGNQPQHF,TGTGCCAGCAGCTTGAGTTCTGGGGGGTTCGGGAATCAGCCCCAGCATTTT
-,TRBV4-1,13,TRBD1,TRBJ1-6,CASSQDRGSPLHF,TGCGCCAGCAGCCAAGACAGGGGGTCACCCCTCCACTTT
-,TRBV11-2,12,TRBD2,TRBJ2-1,CASTRGGLEQFF,TGTGCCAGCACCCGCGGGGGACTTGAGCAGTTCTTC
-,TRBV9,15,TRBD2,TRBJ2-5,CASSTLAGTSETQYF,TGTGCCAGCAGCACCCTAGCGGGAACATCGGAGACCCAGTACTTC
-,TRBV10-3,15,TRBD1,TRBJ1-5,CAISGTGRHNQPQHF,TGTGCCATCAGTGGGACAGGGCGACACAATCAGCCCCAGCATTTT
once,TRBV7-2,13,-,TRBJ2-1,CASSRTANNEQFF,TGTGCCAGCAGTCGGACAGCTAACAATGAGCAGTTCTTC
-,TRBV11-3,18,TRBD1,TRBJ2-2,CASSSPHSRQGHTGELFF,TGTGCCAGCAGCTCACCCCACAGCAGACAGGGACACACCGGGGAGCTGTTTTTT
-,TRBV5-4,14,-,TRBJ2-5,CASSLWGPAETQYF,TGTGCCAGCAGCTTGTGGGGCCCCGCGGAGACCCAGTACTTC
-,TRBV5-4,15,-,TRBJ2-5,CASSLRRTTQETQYF,TGTGCCAGCAGCTTAAGGAGGACTACCCAAGAGACCCAGTACTTC
-,TRBV18,16,-,TRBJ2-5,CASSRPGEPYQETQYF,TGTGCCAGCTCAAGACCGGGGGAACCGTACCAAGAGACCCAGTACTTC
-,TRBV2,13,-,TRBJ2-2,CASSNTNTGELFF,TGTGCCAGCTCTAATACGAACACCGGGGAGCTGTTTTTT
-,TRBV28,12,-,TRBJ2-7,CASSLSAYEQYF,TGTGCCAGCAGTTTGTCGGCCTACGAGCAGTACTTC
-,TRBV30,14,-,TRBJ2-7,CAWSVQGGRFEQYF,TGTGCCTGGAGTGTTCAGGGGGGTAGGTTCGAGCAGTACTTC
-,TRBV24-1,14,-,TRBJ2-2,CATSWAANTGELFF,TGTGCCACCAGCTGGGCTGCGAACACCGGGGAGCTGTTTTTT
-,TRBV11-2,15,TRBD2,TRBJ2-7,CASSPGRGVAYEQYF,TGTGCCAGCAGCCCGGGGCGGGGGGTCGCCTACGAGCAGTACTTC
-,TRBV14,17,TRBD1,TRBJ1-1,CASSQRPLGQMNTEAFF,TGTGCCAGCAGCCAAAGGCCATTGGGACAGATGAACACTGAAGCTTTCTTT
-,TRBV29-1,16,TRBD1,TRBJ2-3,CSVEDGQGLSTDTQYF,TGCAGCGTTGAAGATGGACAGGGCCTAAGCACAGATACGCAGTATTTT
-,TRBV3-1/TRBV3-2,15,-,TRBJ2-7,CASSQAGDGLYEQYF,TGTGCCAGCAGCCAAGCGGGGGACGGACTTTACGAGCAGTACTTC
-,TRBV11-3,13,-,TRBJ2-2,CASSSHAGGELFF,TGTGCCAGCAGCTCCCATGCGGGCGGGGAGCTGTTTTTT
-,TRBV6-2/TRBV6-3,15,-,TRBJ2-3,CASSYPRTSTDTQYF,TGTGCCAGCAGTTACCCAAGGACTAGCACAGATACGCAGTATTTT
once,TRBV18,13,-,TRBJ1-5,CASSPYYDQPQHF,TGTGCCAGCTCACCGTACTACGATCAGCCCCAGCATTTT
-,TRBV19,17,-,TRBJ1-1,CASSIPAVSGGHTEAFF,TGTGCCAGTAGTATCCCCGCCGTAAGCGGGGGCCACACTGAAGCTTTCTTT
once,TRBV6-5,13,-,TRBJ1-1,CASSSTENTEAFF,TGTGCCAGCAGTTCGACAGAGAACACTGAAGCTTTCTTT